These T cell receptor beta chains were read from a single sample in a study of blood T cells in healthy people across ages. MiXCR was run by TCRdb on the 5' RACE reads, yielding one entry per CDR3 protein. This table holds some 640,000 distinct CDR3 sequences, approximately 30% found once. Sample: blood. The origin of the receptors is a woman older than 75 in good health. Both conserved end residues are part of each CDR3. Each record gives: clone size, D gene, CDR3 length, J gene, V gene, CDR3 protein, CDR3 DNA. A D gene is named only where the DNA matches it firmly. Part of the rows lack a size; the others show once, few, many or a class for expanded clones.

clone size: many
D gene: .
CDR3 length: 14
J gene: TRBJ2-4
V gene: TRBV2
CDR3 protein: CASSYDRLKNIQYF
CDR3 DNA: TGTGCCAGCAGTTACGACCGGCTCAAAAACATTCAGTACTTC

clone size: .
D gene: .
CDR3 length: 12
J gene: TRBJ1-5
V gene: TRBV29-1
CDR3 protein: CSVVENNQPQHF
CDR3 DNA: TGCAGCGTTGTGGAAAACAATCAGCCCCAGCATTTT

clone size: few
D gene: .
CDR3 length: 11
J gene: TRBJ2-7
V gene: TRBV20-1
CDR3 protein: CSAREGLEQYF
CDR3 DNA: TGCAGTGCTAGAGAGGGGCTCGAGCAGTACTTC

clone size: .
D gene: .
CDR3 length: 13
J gene: TRBJ1-4
V gene: TRBV7-6
CDR3 protein: CASSARQDEKLFF
CDR3 DNA: TGTGCTAGCAGCGCCCGACAGGATGAAAAACTGTTTTTT

clone size: few
D gene: .
CDR3 length: 14
J gene: TRBJ2-7
V gene: TRBV15
CDR3 protein: CATSRDRGLAEQYF
CDR3 DNA: TGTGCCACCAGCCGGGACAGGGGACTAGCGGAGCAGTACTTC

clone size: many
D gene: .
CDR3 length: 12
J gene: TRBJ2-7
V gene: TRBV3-1
CDR3 protein: CASVGDTYEQYF
CDR3 DNA: TGTGCCAGCGTTGGGGATACCTACGAGCAGTACTTC

clone size: many
D gene: TRBD2
CDR3 length: 14
J gene: TRBJ2-5
V gene: TRBV11-2
CDR3 protein: CASSQTSGGETQYF
CDR3 DNA: TGTGCCAGCAGCCAGACTAGCGGGGGGGAGACCCAGTACTTC

clone size: many
D gene: .
CDR3 length: 10
J gene: TRBJ1-2
V gene: TRBV30
CDR3 protein: CAGTGFGYTF
CDR3 DNA: TGTGCCGGAACAGGGTTCGGCTACACCTTC

clone size: few
D gene: TRBD1
CDR3 length: 15
J gene: TRBJ1-5
V gene: TRBV4-3
CDR3 protein: CASSQGTGDGQPQHF
CDR3 DNA: TGCGCCAGCAGCCAAGGGACAGGGGACGGTCAGCCCCAGCATTTT

clone size: .
D gene: TRBD1
CDR3 length: 14
J gene: TRBJ2-3
V gene: TRBV5-1
CDR3 protein: CASSLPDRPDTQYF
CDR3 DNA: TGCGCCAGCAGCCTCCCGGACAGGCCAGATACGCAGTATTTT

clone size: few
D gene: .
CDR3 length: 12
J gene: TRBJ2-2
V gene: TRBV7-9
CDR3 protein: CASSLSTGDLFF
CDR3 DNA: TGTGCCAGCAGTTTGTCGACCGGGGATCTGTTTTTT

clone size: many
D gene: TRBD1
CDR3 length: 18
J gene: TRBJ2-5
V gene: TRBV20-1
CDR3 protein: CSATLAGTGTANQETQYF
CDR3 DNA: TGCAGTGCGACTTTGGCCGGGACAGGGACAGCGAACCAAGAGACCCAGTACTTC

clone size: .
D gene: .
CDR3 length: 15
J gene: TRBJ2-7
V gene: TRBV7-3
CDR3 protein: CTSSYSGLSGDEQYF
CDR3 DNA: TGTACCAGCAGCTACTCAGGGCTCTCAGGGGATGAGCAGTACTTC

clone size: many
D gene: .
CDR3 length: 9
J gene: TRBJ2-5
V gene: TRBV27
CDR3 protein: CAIWVSQYF
CDR3 DNA: TGTGCCATCTGGGTGTCCCAGTACTTC

clone size: many
D gene: TRBD1
CDR3 length: 16
J gene: TRBJ2-3
V gene: TRBV6-5
CDR3 protein: CASSYWGTGGADTQYF
CDR3 DNA: TGTGCCAGCAGTTACTGGGGGACAGGGGGCGCGGATACGCAGTATTTT

clone size: .
D gene: TRBD1
CDR3 length: 13
J gene: TRBJ2-1
V gene: TRBV18
CDR3 protein: CASSPTDRAEQFF
CDR3 DNA: TGTGCCAGCTCACCTACCGACAGGGCTGAGCAGTTCTTC

clone size: many
D gene: TRBD1
CDR3 length: 14
J gene: TRBJ2-7
V gene: TRBV7-2
CDR3 protein: CASSPRDRGEGQYF
CDR3 DNA: TGTGCCAGCAGCCCCCGGGACAGGGGTGAAGGTCAGTACTTC

clone size: many
D gene: .
CDR3 length: 13
J gene: TRBJ2-5
V gene: TRBV4-2
CDR3 protein: CASSLREGETQYF
CDR3 DNA: TGTGCCAGCAGCCTTAGAGAAGGGGAGACCCAGTACTTC

clone size: once
D gene: .
CDR3 length: 14
J gene: TRBJ2-1
V gene: TRBV20-1
CDR3 protein: CSAGDRLGGNEQFF
CDR3 DNA: TGCAGTGCTGGGGACCGACTAGGAGGGAATGAGCAGTTCTTC

clone size: .
D gene: TRBD1
CDR3 length: 18
J gene: TRBJ1-1
V gene: TRBV3-1
CDR3 protein: CASSNRGTGGGPNTEAFF
CDR3 DNA: TGTGCCAGCAGCAACCGGGGCACAGGGGGCGGTCCGAACACTGAAGCTTTCTTT

clone size: many
D gene: TRBD1
CDR3 length: 15
J gene: TRBJ2-5
V gene: TRBV12-3/TRBV12-4
CDR3 protein: CASSSRTGPQETQYF
CDR3 DNA: TGTGCCAGCAGTTCCAGGACAGGGCCACAAGAGACCCAGTACTTC

clone size: many
D gene: .
CDR3 length: 14
J gene: TRBJ1-4
V gene: TRBV28
CDR3 protein: CASSLGVLNEKLFF
CDR3 DNA: TGTGCCAGCAGTTTGGGGGTGCTTAATGAAAAACTGTTTTTT

clone size: .
D gene: TRBD1
CDR3 length: 14
J gene: TRBJ1-1
V gene: TRBV3-1
CDR3 protein: CAGSRGTGGTEAFF
CDR3 DNA: TGTGCCGGCAGCCGCGGGACAGGGGGCACTGAAGCTTTCTTT

clone size: many
D gene: .
CDR3 length: 16
J gene: TRBJ2-3
V gene: TRBV10-3
CDR3 protein: CAMGGAKDRNPDTQYF
CDR3 DNA: TGTGCCATGGGGGGGGCGAAGGACAGAAATCCGGATACGCAGTATTTT

clone size: many
D gene: .
CDR3 length: 16
J gene: TRBJ2-3
V gene: TRBV2
CDR3 protein: CASSALRGLGTDTQYF
CDR3 DNA: TGTGCCAGCAGTGCCCTACGGGGGTTAGGCACAGATACGCAGTATTTT

clone size: few
D gene: .
CDR3 length: 13
J gene: TRBJ1-5
V gene: TRBV6-4
CDR3 protein: CASSDAGDQPQHF
CDR3 DNA: TGTGCCAGCAGTGACGCCGGGGATCAGCCCCAGCATTTT

clone size: many
D gene: TRBD2
CDR3 length: 17
J gene: TRBJ2-4
V gene: TRBV5-1
CDR3 protein: CASSTTSGGLTWNIQYF
CDR3 DNA: TGCGCCAGCAGTACGACTAGCGGGGGTTTGACCTGGAACATTCAGTACTTC

clone size: few
D gene: .
CDR3 length: 13
J gene: TRBJ1-1
V gene: TRBV6-1
CDR3 protein: CASSSLGAGEAFF
CDR3 DNA: TGTGCCAGCAGTTCTCTAGGGGCGGGTGAAGCTTTCTTT

clone size: .
D gene: TRBD1
CDR3 length: 14
J gene: TRBJ2-3
V gene: TRBV2
CDR3 protein: CASRRDRSTDTQYF
CDR3 DNA: TGTGCCAGCAGGAGGGACAGGAGCACAGATACGCAGTATTTT

clone size: .
D gene: .
CDR3 length: 14
J gene: TRBJ1-1
V gene: TRBV12-3/TRBV12-4
CDR3 protein: CASRLVRQNTEAFF
CDR3 DNA: TGTGCCAGCAGGTTAGTTCGGCAGAACACTGAAGCTTTCTTT

clone size: few
D gene: .
CDR3 length: 14
J gene: TRBJ1-2
V gene: TRBV25-1
CDR3 protein: CASRGGLGVHGYTF
CDR3 DNA: TGTGCCAGCAGGGGGGGGTTAGGGGTCCATGGCTACACCTTC

clone size: .
D gene: .
CDR3 length: 16
J gene: TRBJ2-5
V gene: TRBV5-1
CDR3 protein: CASRRTTGLSRETQYF
CDR3 DNA: TGCGCCAGCAGAAGAACCACAGGGCTAAGCAGGGAGACCCAGTACTTC

clone size: .
D gene: .
CDR3 length: 15
J gene: TRBJ2-2
V gene: TRBV20-1
CDR3 protein: CSARPGPRNTGELFF
CDR3 DNA: TGCAGTGCTAGACCGGGCCCTAGGAACACCGGGGAGCTGTTTTTT

clone size: .
D gene: .
CDR3 length: 12
J gene: TRBJ1-2
V gene: TRBV28
CDR3 protein: CASSLPGAGYTF
CDR3 DNA: TGTGCCAGCAGTTTACCCGGGGCCGGCTACACCTTC

clone size: .
D gene: .
CDR3 length: 16
J gene: TRBJ2-3
V gene: TRBV20-1
CDR3 protein: CSARFTLRTTTDTQYF
CDR3 DNA: TGCAGTGCTAGGTTTACTTTGCGGACCACGACAGATACGCAGTATTTT

clone size: many
D gene: .
CDR3 length: 14
J gene: TRBJ2-5
V gene: TRBV20-1
CDR3 protein: CSAREYTIQETQYF
CDR3 DNA: TGCAGTGCTAGAGAATATACTATCCAAGAGACCCAGTACTTC

clone size: .
D gene: .
CDR3 length: 12
J gene: TRBJ1-5
V gene: TRBV12-3/TRBV12-4
CDR3 protein: CASRIMNQPQHF
CDR3 DNA: TGTGCCAGCAGGATTATGAATCAGCCCCAGCATTTT

clone size: .
D gene: TRBD1
CDR3 length: 13
J gene: TRBJ1-2
V gene: TRBV6-4
CDR3 protein: CASSERTGYGYTF
CDR3 DNA: TGTGCCAGCAGTGAGAGGACAGGTTATGGCTACACCTTC

clone size: many
D gene: .
CDR3 length: 14
J gene: TRBJ2-5
V gene: TRBV12-3/TRBV12-4
CDR3 protein: CASSLRGFQETQYF
CDR3 DNA: TGTGCCAGCAGTTTAAGAGGATTCCAAGAGACCCAGTACTTC

clone size: .
D gene: .
CDR3 length: 14
J gene: TRBJ2-1
V gene: TRBV20-1
CDR3 protein: CSVPSKVAPNEQFF
CDR3 DNA: TGCAGTGTCCCTAGTAAAGTGGCCCCTAATGAGCAGTTCTTC

clone size: many
D gene: TRBD1
CDR3 length: 16
J gene: TRBJ1-1
V gene: TRBV9
CDR3 protein: CASSEPSGGGNTEAFF
CDR3 DNA: TGTGCCAGCAGCGAGCCTTCCGGAGGGGGCAACACTGAAGCTTTCTTT

clone size: few
D gene: .
CDR3 length: 14
J gene: TRBJ2-5
V gene: TRBV4-1
CDR3 protein: CASSQKGGKNEQYF
CDR3 DNA: TGCGCCAGCAGCCAAAAAGGAGGGAAGAATGAGCAGTACTTC

clone size: .
D gene: .
CDR3 length: 15
J gene: TRBJ1-4
V gene: TRBV4-3
CDR3 protein: CASSRRPPPNEKLFF
CDR3 DNA: TGCGCCAGCAGCCGACGACCCCCACCTAATGAAAAACTGTTTTTT

clone size: .
D gene: TRBD1
CDR3 length: 15
J gene: TRBJ2-1
V gene: TRBV7-9
CDR3 protein: CASSLGQVGYDEQFF
CDR3 DNA: TGTGCCAGCAGCTTGGGACAGGTGGGCTACGATGAGCAGTTCTTC

clone size: many
D gene: .
CDR3 length: 13
J gene: TRBJ2-7
V gene: TRBV20-1
CDR3 protein: CSARAGYSYEQYF
CDR3 DNA: TGCAGTGCTAGAGCAGGGTACTCCTACGAGCAGTACTTC

clone size: many
D gene: .
CDR3 length: 15
J gene: TRBJ1-1
V gene: TRBV10-3
CDR3 protein: CAISESERLNTEAFF
CDR3 DNA: TGTGCCATCAGTGAGTCGGAACGTCTGAACACTGAAGCTTTCTTT

clone size: .
D gene: TRBD2
CDR3 length: 15
J gene: TRBJ2-3
V gene: TRBV4-2
CDR3 protein: CASSQTGGPSDTQYF
CDR3 DNA: TGTGCCAGCAGCCAAACGGGGGGGCCCTCAGATACGCAGTATTTT

clone size: few
D gene: .
CDR3 length: 14
J gene: TRBJ1-5
V gene: TRBV30
CDR3 protein: CAWNDEGYNQPQHF
CDR3 DNA: TGTGCCTGGAATGACGAGGGTTACAATCAGCCCCAGCATTTT

clone size: few
D gene: TRBD2
CDR3 length: 14
J gene: TRBJ2-2
V gene: TRBV7-3
CDR3 protein: CASSRGRGTGERFF
CDR3 DNA: TGTGCCAGCAGCCGGGGGAGGGGTACCGGGGAGCGGTTTTTT

clone size: many
D gene: .
CDR3 length: 13
J gene: TRBJ2-7
V gene: TRBV7-8
CDR3 protein: CASSSGTPLEQYF
CDR3 DNA: TGTGCCAGCAGCTCGGGGACACCCTTGGAGCAGTACTTC

clone size: many
D gene: .
CDR3 length: 17
J gene: TRBJ2-6
V gene: TRBV2
CDR3 protein: CASSQATAPSGANVLTF
CDR3 DNA: TGTGCCAGCAGTCAAGCGACCGCCCCAAGTGGGGCCAACGTCCTGACTTTC

clone size: many
D gene: TRBD2
CDR3 length: 14
J gene: TRBJ2-1
V gene: TRBV5-6
CDR3 protein: CASSRGLDRNEQFF
CDR3 DNA: TGTGCCAGCAGCCGCGGACTAGATCGCAATGAGCAGTTCTTC

clone size: .
D gene: .
CDR3 length: 14
J gene: TRBJ2-3
V gene: TRBV7-2
CDR3 protein: CASSLGFGADTQYF
CDR3 DNA: TGTGCCAGCAGCTTAGGGTTTGGTGCAGATACGCAGTATTTT

clone size: many
D gene: .
CDR3 length: 14
J gene: TRBJ2-1
V gene: TRBV7-3
CDR3 protein: CASSLNPGYNEQFF
CDR3 DNA: TGTGCCAGCAGCCTTAATCCAGGGTACAATGAGCAGTTCTTC